Sequencing of this TCR beta chain was carried out in a study of T cells after yellow fever vaccination (dated by TCRdb to between 2017 and 2020). Describing the broader study: The SMART-Seq v4 Ultra Low Input RNA kit was used to prepare libraries from fractions with low cell numbers. To follow T-cell clones before and after both primary and booster YFV17D yellow fever vaccination, bulk TCR alpha and beta repertoires underwent longitudinal sequencing. Two healthy male donors made up the cohort, one aged 18 to 29 years and the other aged 30 to 40 years. Bulk PBMC replicates and cell subsets were isolated from blood drawn at multiple timepoints before and after both primary and secondary immunization. What the study reported, not specific to this receptor: Because only two donors were included in the study, the extent to which the findings can be generalized is limited. A small share of clonotypes was detected in both CD4 and CD8 compartments, with the overlap likely arising from convergent recombination. The secondary T-cell response was found to be weaker but faster than the primary response, with a peak reached on day 5 rather than on day 15. After the booster, most clones that had expanded after primary vaccination were detected again (almost 97% of CD4 and more than 85% of CD8), suggesting broad maintenance of memory. Because abundant contaminating clonotypes from the bulk population could be contained in FACS-sorted repertoires, computational filtering was required.

Explained via the paper, the treatment or condition label denotes: live attenuated yellow fever vaccine strain. At each blood-draw timepoint, two biological replicates of bulk PBMCs were obtained. PBMCs were isolated from peripheral blood using a standard Ficoll-Paque protocol. RNA was extracted with TriZol from bulk PBMCs, CD4 and CD8 fractions, and dextramer-positive and dextramer-negative fractions. TCRdb records Illumina NovaSeq 6000 as the sequencer. TCR cDNA was synthesized by 5'RACE template switching, which introduced a universal primer site and unique molecular identifiers. Priming for cDNA synthesis came from both the TCR alpha and TCR beta constant segments. Libraries were amplified in two PCR steps, with sample barcodes and sequencing adapters added in the second step. Sequencing of the libraries was done on either Illumina HiSeq 2500 (2x100 bp) or NovaSeq (2x150 bp). For the original study's pipeline: MIGEC was used to demultiplex reads and collapse the reads into UMI consensus sequences, and MiXCR was used for V(D)J alignment. Vaccine-responding clonotypes were defined with edgeR using replicate PBMC samples, requiring FDR below 0.01 and a log2 fold change above 5 up to day 15. Each bulk clonotype received a CD4 or CD8 identity based on whether the sequenced CD4 or CD8 repertoire contained that clonotype at higher abundance. The public reads were quality trimmed at Q25 with fastp and then assembled into clones with MiXCR by TCRdb, keeping productive beta chains. Records with the same CDR3 protein are collapsed into one entry carrying the most frequent genes and DNA. The V and J calls here are based on TCRdb, not the publication. The sample table shows 200,000 to 300,000 distinct CDR3 sequences, and roughly 3.7% are seen once. Over 15% of the sample goes to the ten largest clones.

This clonotype came up many times. Its target antigen remains unknown. No much larger clonotype is one base removed from it; base qualities were not supplied. Trimming takes 6 bases off V and 1 base off J; junction bases not matched to a gene: 13. CDR1 and CDR2 were assigned from the germline V gene as MNHEY and SVGAGI. The CDR3 holds 18 amino acids from the cysteine to the phenylalanine. The DNA shown is the 54-base CDR3, in frame from base 1. The TCR was taken from a man aged 18 to 29 who received the YFV17D yellow fever vaccine. The sequence joins TRBV6-5 to TRBJ2-3; 10 of the junction bases match TRBD2. Specimen: PBMCs, collected 15 days after the yellow fever booster vaccination. Here the CDR3 is given as CASSLIGASGGRTDTQYF. At the DNA level, the sequence is TGTGCCAGCAGCCTCATTGGCGCTAGCGGGGGCCGCACAGATACGCAGTATTTT.